Described below is a single T cell receptor (beta chain) sequence and its context. Its antigen is not known. Patients were excluded for autoimmune disease history or systemic immunosuppression. Sequencing was performed with immunoSEQ multiplex PCR; in TCRdb, only in-frame clones are kept and a portion is missing. The sample consists of some 30,000 clones, about 88% of them appearing once. Germline CDR1 SGDLS, CDR2 YYNGEE. The CDR3 has 11 residues. V gave up 3 bases and J gave up 6 bases, with 6 bases separating them. The data stem from a study of OX40 agonist ivuxolimab in advanced cancers. As for the study in general: Intravenous ivuxolimab at 0.01 to 10 mg/kg was given to patients every 2 weeks. Study-level findings and limits: Some of the lowest clonal expansion was seen in partial responders at 0.1-3.0 mg/kg.

The clonotype comes from an adult with an advanced solid tumor such as melanoma, head and neck, liver or kidney cancer. The material was CD4+ or CD8+ T cells sorted from blood, obtained in a trial of the OX40 agonist ivuxolimab. The chain recombines TRBV9 with TRBJ1-2; possibly TRBD1 for D (5 bases). CDR3 bases: TGTGCCAGCAGCGGGGGCCATGGCTACACCTTC. Translating it yields CASSGGHGYTF.